This TCR beta chain was found in a study of blood T cell repertoires in COVID-19 (dated by TCRdb to about 2020). Looking at the study overall: Samples from collaborators originated in the United States, Italy and Spain and spanned both the acute and convalescent phases of COVID-19. The prospective study material was composed of cDNA or gDNA derived from T cells, B-cell-depleted T cells, or PBMCs. The repertoires were released in a freely available public database meant as a resource for research on the immune response to SARS-CoV-2. Samples came from the ongoing ImmuneRACE study (first 160 participants) plus 1,254 subjects from 6 global collaborators. Where available, HLA class I and class II types were taken from metadata supplied by the sample provider and were not determined by assay-based typing. The dataset comprised deeply sampled blood TCRbeta repertoires from subjects exposed to, actively infected with, or recovered from COVID-19. A de-identified subject ID, COVID-19 status, age in years and sex were almost always included in the sample metadata. The research as a whole found: Clinical and demographic metadata were provided uncurated, with the amount varying by source and participant.

Trimming takes 4 bases off V and 3 bases off J; junction bases not matched to a gene: 3. From cysteine to phenylalanine, the CDR3 is 14 amino acids long. Only the CDR3 region is kept as DNA, spanning 42 bases read in frame from base 1. For CDR1 and CDR2, the germline V gene lists SGHVS and FQNEAQ. Each collaborating institution followed its own protocols to collect whole blood in K2EDTA tubes. For TCRbeta analysis, collaborators shipped samples in one of three forms: frozen whole blood, isolated PBMCs, or DNA extracted from either of those sample types. This clone was detected once. Its cognate antigen has yet to be identified. Nothing much larger sits one base from this clone, and base qualities are not available. The immunoSEQ Assay, a bias-controlled multiplex PCR, was used to amplify TCRbeta CDR3 regions from genomic DNA. From the authors' description of their analysis: The number of nucleated cells in each sample was estimated by amplification of reference gene primers within the assay. Sequence reads were collapsed and filtered to measure the absolute abundance of every unique TCRbeta CDR3 rearrangement. For each sample, productive Simpson clonality was calculated as the square root of Simpson's diversity index over productive rearrangements. TCRdb's version of the immuneACCESS table is confined to in-frame rearrangements and falls short of the full clone set. An unresolved V gene accounts for under half of the shortfall where checked; the remainder is of unknown origin. V and J calls and clone size are copied from that table; D and trimming were computed from the DNA. Recorded for this sample are 250,000 or so clones; 80% to 85% of them occurred a single time. Of the sample, under 5% is held by the ten largest clones.

The chain employs TRBV7-8 and TRBJ1-1; TRBD1 fits 9 bases in the junction. The clonotype comes from a man aged 60 to 75 with acute or convalescent COVID-19. Sequencing input: peripheral blood. The nucleotides read TGTGCCAGCAGCTACCGGGACAGGGACACTGAAGCTTTCTTT. Its protein reads: CASSYRDRDTEAFF.